Shown below are 8 T cell receptor beta chains from a single sample sequenced in a study of blood T cell repertoires in COVID-19. TCRdb's copy holds only in-frame clones and misses some; the assay was immunoSEQ multiplex PCR. The sample shows approximately 150,000 clones, more than 65% of them seen only once. What was sequenced was PBMCs or T cells enriched from blood (not recorded which). The receptors here all came from a woman in her thirties or forties with acute COVID-19.

The V gene is TRBV7-2, the J gene TRBJ1-2; TRBD1 aligns across 8 bases. The junction had 9 bases not matched to a gene; V was cut back by 2 bases and J by 4 bases. CDR1 SGHTA and CDR2 FQGNSA come from the germline V gene. The CDR3 is 16 amino acids. The CDR3 loop reads CASSLKDRESRYGYTF. The CDR3 nucleotides are TGTGCCAGCAGCTTAAAGGACAGGGAGTCTCGCTATGGCTACACCTTC.

The V call is TRBV30, the J call TRBJ1-5; D is perhaps TRBD1 (6 bases). With 2 bases removed from V and 5 bases from J, the gap between germline ends came to 10 bases. The CDR3 runs to 13 residues. The germline CDR1 and CDR2 sequences are GTSNPN and SVGIG (reference sequence). The CDR3, as DNA: TGTGCCTGGAGTACAGGGTTCGATCAGCCCCAGCATTTT. This translates into CAWSTGFDQPQHF.

This clone has only a few counts. The rearrangement uses TRBV24-1 and TRBJ2-1; no clear D gene. Germline-derived CDR1 and CDR2 are KGHDR and SFDVKD. CDR3 length: 15 residues. With 5 bases removed from V and 0 bases from J, the gap between germline ends came to 10 bases. CDR3: CATSVEISSYNEQFF. As DNA, the CDR3 is TGTGCCACCAGTGTCGAGATTAGCTCCTACAATGAGCAGTTCTTC.

The chain uses TRBV7-3 and TRBJ2-1; 14 nucleotides match TRBD2. V was pared by 6 bases and J by 8 bases, with 6 bases of the junction left unmatched. The CDR3 has 15 residues. Germline lookup yields CDR1 SGHTA and CDR2 FQGTGA. The CDR3 region is CASSRLAGGSDEQFF. The CDR3 DNA follows: TGTGCCAGCAGTAGACTAGCGGGAGGGTCGGATGAGCAGTTCTTC.

The genes are TRBV5-3 and TRBJ1-3; D ambiguous. TRBV5-3 is noted as an ORF with a role that remains uncertain. The CDR3 consists of 13 residues. V lost 4 bases to trimming and J lost 4 bases, with 9 bases between them. The CDR3 coding sequence is TGTGCCAGAAGCGCGGGTCCAGGAAACACCATATATTTT. Translating gives CARSAGPGNTIYF.

This clone was seen more than once but under ten times. Other DNA variants within this sample encode the same CDR3. CDR3 coding DNA: TGTGCCAGCAGCTTGGAGCGGGCCCAAGAGACCCAGTACTTC. It yields the protein CASSLERAQETQYF. V is TRBV5-4 and J is TRBJ2-5; D perhaps matches TRBD2 (6 bases). CDR3 length: 14 amino acids. Germline V CDR1 and CDR2: SGHNT, YYREEE (reference sequence). V was clipped by 0 bases and J by 1 base, with 7 bases between them.

This clone was recorded only once. The chain has TRBV11-3 and TRBJ2-3; 8 bases align to TRBD2. V lost 3 bases, J lost 2 bases, and 13 bases stayed unmatched. The CDR3 is 18 amino acids. The germline gives CDR1 SGHNT, CDR2 YENEEA. The CDR3: CASSFLSGRVVATDTQYF. As DNA, the CDR3 is TGTGCCAGCAGCTTTTTAAGCGGGAGAGTAGTGGCCACAGATACGCAGTATTTT.

This clone has just one count. The rearrangement joins TRBV5-1 to TRBJ2-5; 7 bases agree with TRBD1. V shed 4 bases and J 5 bases; nucleotides not matched to a gene: 5. Germline loops: CDR1 SGHRS, CDR2 YFSETQ. The CDR3 contains 13 residues. CDR3 amino acids: CASSITGDETQYF. The CDR3 coding sequence is TGCGCCAGCAGCATAACAGGGGATGAGACCCAGTACTTC.